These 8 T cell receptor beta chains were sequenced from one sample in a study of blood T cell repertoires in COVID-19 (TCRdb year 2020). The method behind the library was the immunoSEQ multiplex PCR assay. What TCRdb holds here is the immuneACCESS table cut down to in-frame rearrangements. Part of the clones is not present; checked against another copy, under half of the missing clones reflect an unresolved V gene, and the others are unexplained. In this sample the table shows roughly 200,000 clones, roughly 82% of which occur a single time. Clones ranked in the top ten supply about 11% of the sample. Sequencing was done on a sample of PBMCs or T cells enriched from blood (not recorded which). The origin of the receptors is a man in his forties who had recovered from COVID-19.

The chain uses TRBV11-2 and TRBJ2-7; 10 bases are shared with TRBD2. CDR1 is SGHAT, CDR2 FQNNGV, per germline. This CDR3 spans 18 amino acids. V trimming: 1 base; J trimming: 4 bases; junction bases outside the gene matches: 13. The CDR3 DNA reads TGTGCCAGCAGCTTAGGATATCGGGCTAGCGGGGGAATATACGAGCAGTACGTC. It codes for CASSLGYRASGGIYEQYV.

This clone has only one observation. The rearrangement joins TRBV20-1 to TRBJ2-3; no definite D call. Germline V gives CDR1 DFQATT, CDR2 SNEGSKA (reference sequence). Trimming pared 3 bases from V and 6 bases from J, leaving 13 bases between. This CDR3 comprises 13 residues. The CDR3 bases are TGCAGTGCTAGTTTCAGTAGCCAGGATACGCAGTATTTT. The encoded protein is CSASFSSQDTQYF.

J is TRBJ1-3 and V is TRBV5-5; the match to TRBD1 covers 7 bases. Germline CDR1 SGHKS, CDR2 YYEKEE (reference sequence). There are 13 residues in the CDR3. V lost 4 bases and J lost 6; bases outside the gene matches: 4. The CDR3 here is CASSDRAANTIYF. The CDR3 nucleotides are TGTGCCAGCAGCGACAGGGCCGCAAACACCATATATTTT.

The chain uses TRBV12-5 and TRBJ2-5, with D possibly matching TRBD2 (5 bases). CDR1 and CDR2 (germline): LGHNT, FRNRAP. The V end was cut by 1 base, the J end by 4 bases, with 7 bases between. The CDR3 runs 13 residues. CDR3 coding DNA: TGTGCTAGTGGTTTGGGAGGAGGAGAGACCCAGTACTTC. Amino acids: CASGLGGGETQYF.

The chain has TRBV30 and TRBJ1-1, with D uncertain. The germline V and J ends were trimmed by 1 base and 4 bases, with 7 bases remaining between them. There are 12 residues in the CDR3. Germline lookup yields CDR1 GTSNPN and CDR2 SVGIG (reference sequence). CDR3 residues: CAWSGSGTEAFF. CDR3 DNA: TGTGCCTGGAGTGGCTCGGGCACTGAAGCTTTCTTT.

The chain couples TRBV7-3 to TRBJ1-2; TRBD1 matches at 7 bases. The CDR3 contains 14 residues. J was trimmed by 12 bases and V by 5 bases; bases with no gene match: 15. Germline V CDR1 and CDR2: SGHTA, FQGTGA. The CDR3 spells CASSTDGQARGHTF. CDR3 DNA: TGTGCCAGCAGCACCGACGGACAGGCGCGCGGGCACACCTTC.

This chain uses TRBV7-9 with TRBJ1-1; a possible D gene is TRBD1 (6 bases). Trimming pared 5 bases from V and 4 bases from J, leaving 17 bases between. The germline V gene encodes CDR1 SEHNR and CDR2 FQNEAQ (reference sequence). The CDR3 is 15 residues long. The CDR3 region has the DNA TGTGCCAGCAGCCCAGTGACAGGTACTAGCACTGAAGCTTTCTTT. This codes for CASSPVTGTSTEAFF. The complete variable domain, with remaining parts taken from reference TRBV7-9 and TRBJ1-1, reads DTGVSQNPRHKITKRGQNVTFRCDPISEHNRLYWYRQTLGQGPEFLTYFQNEAQLEKSRLLSDRFSAERPKGSFSTLEIQRTEQGDSAMYLCASSPVTGTSTEAFFGQGTRLTVV.

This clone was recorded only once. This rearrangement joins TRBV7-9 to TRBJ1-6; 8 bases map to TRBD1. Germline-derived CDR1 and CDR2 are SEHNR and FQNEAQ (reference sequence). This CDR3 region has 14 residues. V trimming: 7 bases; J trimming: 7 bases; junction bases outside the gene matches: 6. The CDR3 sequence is CASTLTGENSPLHF. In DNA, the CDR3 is TGTGCCAGCACCCTGACAGGGGAGAATTCACCCCTCCACTTT.